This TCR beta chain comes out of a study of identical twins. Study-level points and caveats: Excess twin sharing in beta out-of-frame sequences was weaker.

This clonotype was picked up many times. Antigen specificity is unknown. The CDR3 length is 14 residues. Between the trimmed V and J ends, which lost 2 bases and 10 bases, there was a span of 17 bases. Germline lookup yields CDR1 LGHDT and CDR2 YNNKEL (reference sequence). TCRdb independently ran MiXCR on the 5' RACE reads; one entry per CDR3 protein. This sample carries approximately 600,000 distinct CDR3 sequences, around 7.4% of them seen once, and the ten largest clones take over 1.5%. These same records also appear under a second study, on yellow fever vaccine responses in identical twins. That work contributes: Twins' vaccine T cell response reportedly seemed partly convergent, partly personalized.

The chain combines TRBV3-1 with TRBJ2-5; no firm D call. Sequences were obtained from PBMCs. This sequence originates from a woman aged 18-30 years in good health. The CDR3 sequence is CASSQIFETRIQYF. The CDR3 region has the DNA TGTGCCAGCAGCCAAATCTTCGAGACGAGGATCCAGTACTTC.